This TCR beta chain appears in the sequencing data of a study of PD-L1 blockade in urothelial cancer. Study as a whole: Blood analysis occurred 3 weeks (second dose) and 6 weeks after treatment start. Findings and caveats of the study: Pretreatment TCR clonality in blood, when below the median, was predictive of better survival.

Here immunoSEQ multiplex PCR was the method, and the copy in TCRdb shows in-frame clones only, minus some. The sample lists roughly 100,000 clones; around four fifths were seen once. Time point noted: peripheral blood 6 weeks after treatment start. Each patient presented with locally advanced or metastatic urothelial carcinoma. To note about this clone: Its specificity is unknown.

This CDR3 region has 13 residues. The V end was cut by 1 base, the J end by 6 bases, with 7 bases between. Germline CDR1 and CDR2: SGHVS and FNYEAQ. J is TRBJ1-5 and V is TRBV7-6; unclear D gene. The sequenced sample was PBMCs, obtained around atezolizumab (anti-PD-L1) treatment. This receptor was taken from a man between 65 and 85 years old with urothelial cancer. The CDR3 DNA follows: TGTGCCAGCAGCTTAGGAGGGTCTCAGCCCCAGCATTTT. The encoded protein is CASSLGGSQPQHF.